A selection of T cell receptor beta chains follows, all from one sample in a study of brain T cells in children with intractable seizures. Method: immunoSEQ multiplex PCR; TCRdb's copy keeps in-frame clones and lacks some. Of approximately 40,000 clones listed, around 90% are singletons. The sequencing used peripheral blood, collected at surgery. All receptors derive from a girl aged 2 to 9 with tuberous sclerosis and intractable seizures. Each CDR3 is given with its conserved first and last residue. The order of the fields is CDR3 DNA, CDR3 protein, clone size, V gene, D gene, CDR3 length, J gene. A D gene is named only where the DNA matches it firmly. Size values are once, few and many counts, or a class for expanded clones, and some rows have none.

TGTGCCAGCAGCCCTACAGTGAACACTGAAGCTTTCTTT,CASSPTVNTEAFF,once,TRBV9,.,13,TRBJ1-1
TGTGCCAGCAGTGACTCAGGCAGGGGGAACTATGGCTACACCTTC,CASSDSGRGNYGYTF,few,TRBV6-4,TRBD1,15,TRBJ1-2
TGTGCCAGCAGTCAGACTAGCGGGGGGATTCCAACCTACGAGCAGTACTTC,CASSQTSGGIPTYEQYF,.,TRBV6-6,TRBD2,17,TRBJ2-7
TGTGCCAGCAGGGGGCGTAGGACAGCTTTCGATGAGCAGTTCTTC,CASRGRRTAFDEQFF,.,TRBV5-8,.,15,TRBJ2-1
TGCAGCGTTGAAGGGTCACAGGGGCACAACACTGAAGCTTTCTTT,CSVEGSQGHNTEAFF,.,TRBV29-1,TRBD1,15,TRBJ1-1
TGTGCCTGGGCGGGACAGGGTAACAATCAGCCCCAGCATTTT,CAWAGQGNNQPQHF,.,TRBV30,TRBD1,14,TRBJ1-5
TGTGCCAGCAGCTTAAGCTCCAAGGGCGACACCGGGGAGCTGTTTTTT,CASSLSSKGDTGELFF,.,TRBV11-3,.,16,TRBJ2-2
TGTGCCAAGACGACGGGACTAGACTTAACCGGGGAGCTGTTTTTT,CAKTTGLDLTGELFF,.,TRBV7-9,TRBD2,15,TRBJ2-2
TGCGCCAGCAGCCCAAACAGGGCTGCTGAAGCTTTCTTT,CASSPNRAAEAFF,.,TRBV5-1,.,13,TRBJ1-1
TGCGCCAGCAGTACGGCTAAAGCTTTCTTT,CASSTAKAFF,once,TRBV10-1,.,10,TRBJ1-1
TGTGCCAGCAGCCCATTGGGACTGAACACTGAAGCTTTCTTT,CASSPLGLNTEAFF,.,TRBV6-5,.,14,TRBJ1-1
TGTGCCAGTCAGTCGGAGGGCTGGTGCCAGGGCTACACCTTC,CASQSEGWCQGYTF,.,TRBV21-1,.,14,TRBJ1-2
TGTGCCAGCAGCCCCGGACAGGGAGGATACGGCTACACCTTC,CASSPGQGGYGYTF,once,TRBV6-2/TRBV6-3,TRBD1,14,TRBJ1-2
TGCGCCAGCAGCCAAGCCCAGGACGGAAATTGGAATTCACCCCTCCACTTT,CASSQAQDGNWNSPLHF,.,TRBV4-1,.,17,TRBJ1-6
TGTGCCAGCAGCCAAGTACAGGAGTATGAGACCCAGTACTTC,CASSQVQEYETQYF,.,TRBV3-1/TRBV3-2,.,14,TRBJ2-5
TGTGCCAGTATGATCTCAGGGCCGGGGGGCTACACCTTC,CASMISGPGGYTF,once,TRBV19,.,13,TRBJ1-2
TGCAGCGCCAGGACAGGGTTTGAAAAACTGTTTTTT,CSARTGFEKLFF,.,TRBV29-1,TRBD1,12,TRBJ1-4
TGCGCCAGCAGCCAAGGGGGCCAATACACCGGGGAGCTGTTTTTT,CASSQGGQYTGELFF,.,TRBV4-1,.,15,TRBJ2-2
TGTGCCACCAGTGATTCCCTCGGGGGGCTAAGTGAAGCTTTCTTT,CATSDSLGGLSEAFF,.,TRBV24-1,.,15,TRBJ1-1
TGTGCCAGCAGTGAAGCGAAAGGGGGACGGAACACCGGGGAGCTGTTTTTT,CASSEAKGGRNTGELFF,.,TRBV2,.,17,TRBJ2-2
TGCGCCAGCAGCAAGCTTTCCTCTCATACAGGACGACGAGCCTATGGCTACACCTTC,CASSKLSSHTGRRAYGYTF,.,TRBV5-1,.,19,TRBJ1-2
TGTGCCAGCAGCTCCGTGGGCGGGGGGGATTATGGCTACACCTTC,CASSSVGGGDYGYTF,.,TRBV11-2,.,15,TRBJ1-2
TGCGCCAGCAGCTTGGATAGGGCCGGTCCATTCTACCAAGAGACCCAGTACTTC,CASSLDRAGPFYQETQYF,.,TRBV5-1,.,18,TRBJ2-5
TGTGCCAGCAGTTACCCGGGGAGGAAAGACAATCAGCCCCAGCATTTT,CASSYPGRKDNQPQHF,.,TRBV6-5,.,16,TRBJ1-5
TGTGCCAGCAGTCCTATAGTAGGACAAAGCACAGATACGCAGTATTTT,CASSPIVGQSTDTQYF,once,TRBV27,.,16,TRBJ2-3
TGTGCCAGCAGCCAAGAAGCGGGGGGGCCAGAGACCCAGTACTTC,CASSQEAGGPETQYF,.,TRBV4-2,TRBD2,15,TRBJ2-5
TGTGCCAGCAGTTACTCGACAGGGATCGGAAACACCATATATTTT,CASSYSTGIGNTIYF,.,TRBV6-5,TRBD1,15,TRBJ1-3
TGCGCCAGCAGTCCCCTCCCGAGGGAGATGAACACTGAAGCTTTCTTT,CASSPLPREMNTEAFF,once,TRBV5-1,.,16,TRBJ1-1
TGTGCCAGCAGTATTCTCCCTATGACAGGGTCCTACGAGCAGTACTTC,CASSILPMTGSYEQYF,few,TRBV27,TRBD1,16,TRBJ2-7
TGTGCCAGCTCAGGACAGGGAGGAGAGACCCAGTACTTC,CASSGQGGETQYF,.,TRBV18,TRBD1,13,TRBJ2-5
TGTGCTAGTGGTCCAGACTTGAAAGAGACCCAGTACTTC,CASGPDLKETQYF,.,TRBV12-5,.,13,TRBJ2-5
TGCGCCAGCAGTGAGGGTGGGGGGGGCAATCAGCCCCAGCATTTT,CASSEGGGGNQPQHF,few,TRBV10-2,.,15,TRBJ1-5
TGCGCCAGCAGCGACGGAAATCAGCCCCAGCATTTT,CASSDGNQPQHF,.,TRBV5-1,.,12,TRBJ1-5
TGTGCCAGTAGTGCTAGGGGGGCTTCTGGGGCCAACGTCCTGACTTTC,CASSARGASGANVLTF,.,TRBV19,.,16,TRBJ2-6
TGTGCCAGCAGCCCGGGGGTGCCAATCACCGATACGCAGTATTTT,CASSPGVPITDTQYF,.,TRBV5-5,.,15,TRBJ2-3
TGTGCCAGCTCACCCGGGGGACGCACTGAAGCTTTCTTT,CASSPGGRTEAFF,.,TRBV18,.,13,TRBJ1-1
TGTGCCAGCAGCTTTTCTCTTGGGACAGGGGTCACTGAAGCTTTCTTT,CASSFSLGTGVTEAFF,.,TRBV13,TRBD1,16,TRBJ1-1
TGTGCCAGCAGCCCATGGACGGGTACCTACAATGAGCAGTTCTTC,CASSPWTGTYNEQFF,.,TRBV6-5,.,15,TRBJ2-1
TGCGCCAGCAGCCTCATCTACAGAAACACTGAAGCTTTCTTT,CASSLIYRNTEAFF,once,TRBV4-1,.,14,TRBJ1-1
TGTGCCACCAGTGATTTATCGGGAATCGATGAGCAGTTCTTC,CATSDLSGIDEQFF,.,TRBV24-1,.,14,TRBJ2-1
TGTGCCAGCAGCCAAGAAGCCTCTGGAAACACCATATATTTT,CASSQEASGNTIYF,.,TRBV3-1/TRBV3-2,.,14,TRBJ1-3
TGTGCCAGCAGTTACTCGGCCCATGGAGGCTACACCTTC,CASSYSAHGGYTF,.,TRBV6-5,.,13,TRBJ1-2
TGTGCCAGCAGTTTAAGACAGGGGACAAACTACGAGCAGTACTTC,CASSLRQGTNYEQYF,.,TRBV27,TRBD1,15,TRBJ2-7
TGTGCCAGCAGTTACTCTGGGGAAAAACTGTTTTTT,CASSYSGEKLFF,.,TRBV6-5,.,12,TRBJ1-4
TGTGCCTGGAGTGTACATTCGGGTGAGAGGTATGGCTACACCTTC,CAWSVHSGERYGYTF,.,TRBV30,.,15,TRBJ1-2
TGTGCCAGCAGTGCACTAGCGGGGGGGCGAACAGATACGCAGTATTTT,CASSALAGGRTDTQYF,.,TRBV6-1,TRBD2,16,TRBJ2-3
TGTGCCAGTGACTCTGGGGCCAACGTCCTGACTTTC,CASDSGANVLTF,.,TRBV12-3/TRBV12-4,.,12,TRBJ2-6
TGTGCCAGCAGCCCCCGACCCAACACTGAAGCTTTCTTT,CASSPRPNTEAFF,.,TRBV13,.,13,TRBJ1-1
TGCGCCAGCAGCGGACAGCAAGAGACCCAGTACTTC,CASSGQQETQYF,.,TRBV5-1,.,12,TRBJ2-5
TGTGCCAGCAGAGGACAGGGGAACTCCGGGGAGCTGTTTTTT,CASRGQGNSGELFF,few,TRBV7-3,TRBD1,14,TRBJ2-2